This entry features one T cell receptor (beta chain) sequence. Repertoires were generated with immunoSEQ multiplex PCR, while TCRdb's copy carries only in-frame clones and drops some. Of fewer than 100,000 clones listed, 82% are singletons. The data originate from a study of control samples from healthy donors and cancer patients. The sequencing input was blood. The receptor's source is a man in his sixties in good health.

CDR3 region: CASGGEYGTGGSPYEQYF. In DNA, the CDR3 is TGTGCCAGCGGAGGAGAGTACGGGACAGGGGGTTCCCCCTACGAGCAGTACTTC. The V call is TRBV5-6, the J call TRBJ2-7; TRBD1 agrees at 11 bases. The V segment lost 7 bases and the J segment 2 bases; nucleotides outside the gene matches: 17. Germline-derived CDR1 and CDR2 are SGHDT and YYEEEE. The CDR3 is 18 amino acids.